A single sample is the source of the 14 T cell receptor beta chains below, sequenced in a study of identical twins (dated by TCRdb to the mid-2010s). The receptor library was made with 5' RACE. TCRdb records Illumina HiSeq 2000 as the sequencer. The public reads were reanalyzed by TCRdb: fastp trimming at Q25, MiXCR alignment, in-frame beta chains only. Each record represents a unique CDR3 protein, reported with the most common genes and DNA among its rows. In all, the sample holds hundreds of thousands of distinct CDR3 sequences, and around 8% of those were seen once. The ten largest account for about 2% of the sample. A further study also used this sample, focusing on yellow fever vaccine responses in identical twins.

Sequencing was carried out using memory (CD45RO+) T cells sorted from blood. The meaning of the sample's cell subset or site label: CD45RO+ enriched T cells. All receptors derive from a young woman in good health.

In this sample, this clonotype turned up a few times. The J gene is TRBJ2-5, the V gene TRBV9; either TRBD1 or TRBD2 may fit D (6 bases each). The germline gives CDR1 SGDLS, CDR2 YYNGEE. V shed 6 bases and J shed 5 bases, with 17 bases lying between them. The CDR3 length is 14 residues. The CDR3 nucleotides are TGTGCCAGCAACAGGGCGGGAACCAAGGAGACCCAGTACTTC. Amino acid sequence: CASNRAGTKETQYF.

V gene TRBV6-5 combines with J gene TRBJ2-5; 8 bases line up with TRBD2. CDR3 size: 14 residues. Germline V gives CDR1 MNHEY, CDR2 SVGAGI. J lost 6 bases, V lost 7 bases, and 10 bases had no gene match. As DNA, the CDR3 is TGTGCCAGCAAACCAAGCGGGAGTCTGAAGACCCAGTACTTC. Protein sequence: CASKPSGSLKTQYF.

This rearrangement joins TRBV7-2 to TRBJ2-2; 8 bases are a match to TRBD1. Looked up from germline, CDR1 is SGHTA and CDR2 is FQGNSA. With 6 bases clipped from V and 7 bases from J, the junction kept 4 bases outside the gene matches. CDR3 length: 13 residues. The CDR3 loop reads CASSWTGIGELFF. CDR3 coding DNA: TGTGCCAGCAGTTGGACAGGGATCGGGGAGCTGTTTTTT.

This sequence joins TRBV20-1 and TRBJ2-1, with no clear D. CDR1 is DFQATT and CDR2 is SNEGSKA in the germline V gene (reference sequence). There are 12 residues in the CDR3. Trimming left V 5 bases short and J 13 bases short, with 18 bases between. The CDR3 reads CSAPQDGSFQFF. In DNA, the CDR3 is TGCAGTGCTCCCCAAGACGGGTCTTTCCAGTTCTTC.

In this sample, this clonotype turned up many times. The rearrangement uses TRBV10-2 and TRBJ1-5; weak D call: TRBD1 (5 bases). The germline V and J ends were trimmed by 0 bases and 9 bases, with 12 bases remaining between them. The CDR3 is 14 residues long. CDR1 and CDR2 (germline): WSHSY, SAAADI. CDR3 DNA: TGCGCCAGCAGTGAGTCCGGGGGGAAGATGCCCCAGCATTTT. It encodes CASSESGGKMPQHF.

This clonotype has ten or more counts. The rearrangement links TRBV12-3 or TRBV12-4 to TRBJ1-2; D is unclear. This CDR3 has 12 residues. The ends were cut back, 7 bases at V and 6 bases at J, with 12 bases in the middle. CDR3 region: CASTPGGNGYTF. CDR3 sequence (DNA): TGTGCCAGCACCCCGGGCGGGAATGGCTACACCTTC.

The sample holds a few counts of this clonotype. V is TRBV6-5 and J is TRBJ2-7, with 12 bases identical to TRBD2. J gave up 7 bases and V 4 bases, and 8 bases lay outside the gene matches. CDR3 length: 15 amino acids. CDR1 is MNHEY, CDR2 SVGAGI, per germline. CDR3 loop: CASSSLTSGSEEQYF. The CDR3 bases are TGTGCCAGCAGTTCCCTGACTAGCGGGAGTGAAGAGCAGTACTTC.

This clonotype was seen at least ten times. The chain links TRBV28 to TRBJ2-1; D uncertain. Germline V gives CDR1 MDHEN, CDR2 SYDVKM. The CDR3 extends over 15 amino acids. Trimming stripped 3 bases from V and 0 bases from J, with 9 bases between. DNA for the CDR3: TGTGCCAGCAGTTTGTTACGGAGCTCCTACAATGAGCAGTTCTTC. Residues: CASSLLRSSYNEQFF.

This clonotype was picked up many times. The V gene is TRBV5-1, the J gene TRBJ2-5; 7 bases line up with TRBD2. The CDR3 runs to 15 residues. CDR1 is SGHRS and CDR2 is YFSETQ in the germline V gene. V lost 1 base, J lost 1 base, and 4 bases stayed unmatched. In DNA, the CDR3 is TGCGCCAGCAGCTTGAACCCTAGCGGCCAAGAGACCCAGTACTTC. Amino acid sequence: CASSLNPSGQETQYF.

The chain joins TRBV12-3 or TRBV12-4 to TRBJ2-2; tentative D call: TRBD2 (6 bases). Trimming shortened V by 3 bases and J by 2 bases, and 13 bases separated the two germline ends. The CDR3 runs to 16 residues. The chain's CDR3 is CASSFGTSFNTGELFF. The CDR3 DNA sequence: TGTGCCAGCAGTTTCGGGACTTCCTTCAACACCGGGGAGCTGTTTTTT.

This clonotype was counted at least ten times. The chain links TRBV15 to TRBJ2-2, with D perhaps matching TRBD1 (6 bases). The germline V and J ends were trimmed by 4 bases and 3 bases, with 12 bases remaining between them. The CDR3 totals 15 residues. CDR1 LNHNV and CDR2 YYDKDF come from the germline V gene (reference sequence). CDR3 nucleotides: TGTGCCACCAGCACCCAGACAGGCTACACCGGGGAGCTGTTTTTT. This codes for CATSTQTGYTGELFF.

This chain connects TRBV27 to TRBJ2-5; D remains ambiguous. The CDR3 runs 12 residues. Per the germline V gene, CDR1 is MNHEY and CDR2 is SMNVEV (reference sequence). V gave up 1 base and J gave up 13 bases, with 13 bases separating them. The CDR3 loop reads CASSLYGAEWYF. Written as DNA, the CDR3 is TGTGCCAGCAGTTTATACGGTGCGGAGTGGTACTTC.

Turning to this clonotype: The junction differs from germline at one of its ends, possibly a read error. The V gene is TRBV2, the J gene TRBJ2-1; the match to TRBD2 covers 11 bases. Germline CDR1 SNHLY, CDR2 FYNNEI. This CDR3 is built from 19 residues. The CDR3 loop is CARSSLAGGRKSSYNEQFF. DNA of the CDR3: TGTGCCCGCAGTTCCCTAGCGGGGGGCCGTAAGAGCTCCTACAATGAGCAGTTCTTC.

Ten or more counts support this clonotype. The chain carries TRBV27 and TRBJ2-5; 11 bases are shared with TRBD2. V shed 6 bases and J 4 bases; nucleotides not matched to a gene: 10. The germline CDR1 and CDR2 sequences are MNHEY and SMNVEV (reference sequence). The CDR3 extends over 16 amino acids. The DNA for the CDR3 is TGTGCCAGCAGCTCTTACCCTAGCGGGGGGACAGAGACCCAGTACTTC. Translation: CASSSYPSGGTETQYF.